This T cell receptor beta chain was retrieved from a study of blood T cell repertoires in COVID-19. This clone came up once. This CDR3 has 16 amino acids. V gave up 0 bases and J gave up 4 bases, with 16 bases separating them. The germline gives CDR1 SGHRS, CDR2 YFSETQ. The data were produced by immunoSEQ multiplex PCR, yet TCRdb's version contains in-frame clones alone and is incomplete. The sample lists 410,000 or so clones; about 88% were seen once. The rearrangement links TRBV5-1 to TRBJ1-1; D remains ambiguous. The TCR was taken from a woman aged 40 to 50 with COVID-19, enrolled during active disease. The sample was peripheral blood. This CDR3 reads CASSLARRQVGTEAFF. CDR3 DNA: TGCGCCAGCAGCTTGGCACGACGTCAGGTCGGCACTGAAGCTTTCTTT.